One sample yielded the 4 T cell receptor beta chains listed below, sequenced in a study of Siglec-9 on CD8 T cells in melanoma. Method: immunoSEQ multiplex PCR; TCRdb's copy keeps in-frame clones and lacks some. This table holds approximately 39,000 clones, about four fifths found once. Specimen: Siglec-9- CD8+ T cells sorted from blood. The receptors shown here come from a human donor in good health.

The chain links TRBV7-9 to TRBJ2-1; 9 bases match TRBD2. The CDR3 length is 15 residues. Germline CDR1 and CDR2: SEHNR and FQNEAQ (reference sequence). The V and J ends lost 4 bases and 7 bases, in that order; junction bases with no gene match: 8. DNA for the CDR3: TGTGCCAGCAGCTCTGCGGGAGGGATAGCGAATGAGCAGTTCTTC. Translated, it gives CASSSAGGIANEQFF.

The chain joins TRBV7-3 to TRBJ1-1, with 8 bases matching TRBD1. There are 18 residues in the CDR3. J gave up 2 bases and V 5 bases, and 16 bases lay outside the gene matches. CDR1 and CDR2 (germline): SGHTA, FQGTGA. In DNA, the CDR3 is TGTGCCAGCAGCCCGGGGACAGGCGCCACTCTAGCTAACACTGAAGCTTTCTTT. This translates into CASSPGTGATLANTEAFF.

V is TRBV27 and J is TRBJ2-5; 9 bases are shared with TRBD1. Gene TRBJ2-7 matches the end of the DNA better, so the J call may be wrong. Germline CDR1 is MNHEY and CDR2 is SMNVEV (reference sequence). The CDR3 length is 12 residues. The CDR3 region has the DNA TGTGCCAGCAGTTTGACAGGGGGCGAGCAGTACTTC. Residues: CASSLTGGEQYF.

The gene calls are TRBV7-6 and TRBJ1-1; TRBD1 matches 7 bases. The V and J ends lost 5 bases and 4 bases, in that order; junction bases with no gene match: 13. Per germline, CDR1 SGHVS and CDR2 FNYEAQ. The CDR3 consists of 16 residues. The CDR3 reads CASSANRGQLSTEAFF. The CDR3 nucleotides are TGTGCCAGCAGCGCCAACCGGGGACAGCTATCCACTGAAGCTTTCTTT.